This paragraph reports one TCR beta chain. The source of the sample is a study of blood T cell repertoires in COVID-19. Measured with immunoSEQ multiplex PCR; TCRdb has only the in-frame clones, and not every one. The sample contains under 450,000 clones, roughly 92% of which appear only once. Participant ages covered roughly 18 to 89 years across around 25 US areas. Exposed participants encountered a COVID-19 case during the 2 weeks preceding study entry. This clonotype originated in a woman aged 40 to 50 who had been exposed to COVID-19. The sample comprised PBMCs or T cells enriched from blood (not recorded which).

The CDR3 loop is CASSQDWQGNQPQHF. The CDR3 coding sequence is TGCGCCAGCAGCCAAGATTGGCAGGGCAATCAGCCCCAGCATTTT. The V call is TRBV4-1, the J call TRBJ1-5; no clear D gene. V lost 0 bases and J lost 2, with 8 bases in between. This CDR3 has 15 residues. Germline lookup yields CDR1 MGHRA and CDR2 YSYEKL.